The present entry profiles one TCR beta chain with its context. Assay used: immunoSEQ multiplex PCR; TCRdb lists only in-frame clones, some missing. Here the sample spans roughly 50,000 clones, 92% being singletons. This sample is drawn from a study of T cell changes during pregnancy in multiple sclerosis. Germline CDR1 and CDR2: SGHVS and FNYEAQ. V lost 1 base and J 2 bases, leaving 9 bases between the germline ends. The CDR3 has 15 amino acids. The TCR sequence derives from a female donor with multiple sclerosis, enrolled in a pregnancy study. The rearrangement uses TRBV7-6 and TRBJ1-3; TRBD1 might be the D (6 bases). Sequencing used CD4+ T cells from peripheral blood mononuclear cells, obtained in the third trimester of pregnancy. DNA for the CDR3: TGTGCCAGCAGCTTAGGGTCAGGGGCTGGAAACACCATATATTTT. This gives the protein CASSLGSGAGNTIYF.